This T cell receptor (beta chain) was found in a study of T cells in localized non-small cell lung cancer. General study findings and limits: Among the top 100 tumor clones, a median about 57 appeared in adjacent lung.

As concerns this clone: As yet, its antigen is unknown.

Sequencing used immunoSEQ multiplex PCR; TCRdb keeps in-frame clones, though not all of them. This table has about 59,000 clones, just over 90% appearing once. The V end lost 5 bases, the J end lost 4 bases, and 15 bases lay between the germline ends. This CDR3 has 15 residues. Per germline, CDR1 MDHEN and CDR2 SYDVKM. The starting material was peripheral blood, obtained before any cancer treatment. The clonotype was recovered from a man aged 35-75 years with stage I lung adenocarcinoma. The chain recombines TRBV28 with TRBJ1-3; D possibly corresponds to TRBD1 (5 bases). Written as DNA, the CDR3 is TGTGCCAGCAGTGGTCAGGGTAGTGGAGGAAACACCATATATTTT. Translated, it gives CASSGQGSGGNTIYF.